These 8 T cell receptor beta chains share one sample of origin, sequenced in a study of radiotherapy plus CTLA-4 blockade in lung cancer. Data came from immunoSEQ multiplex PCR; TCRdb stores just in-frame clones and leaves some out. The sample has about 28,000 clones, roughly 83% seen once; the top ten hold over 15%. This specimen consisted of peripheral blood, obtained from a patient treated with radiotherapy plus ipilimumab. All receptors come from a human donor with non-small cell lung cancer that progressed on radiotherapy plus ipilimumab.

The chain uses TRBV7-9 and TRBJ2-1; 10 bases agree with TRBD2. The CDR3 loop spans 17 amino acids. CDR1 SEHNR and CDR2 FQNEAQ come from the germline V gene (reference sequence). V shed 1 base, J shed 3 bases, and the junction held 6 bases outside the gene matches. The CDR3 DNA follows: TGTGCCAGCAGCTTAGGATCCGGACTAGCGGACTACAATGAGCAGTTCTTC. Amino acids: CASSLGSGLADYNEQFF.

V usage is TRBV7-9 and J usage is TRBJ2-4; TRBD1 matches at 9 bases. V trimming: 4 bases; J trimming: 0 bases; junction bases outside the gene matches: 13. Germline assignment: CDR1 SEHNR and CDR2 FQNEAQ (reference sequence). The CDR3 spans 19 residues. CDR3 residues: CASSSAGQGPILAKNIQYF. CDR3 in DNA: TGTGCCAGCAGCTCTGCGGGACAGGGACCCATTTTAGCCAAAAACATTCAGTACTTC.

The CDR3 loop reads CASSVGGNSGANVLTF. CDR3 nucleotide sequence: TGTGCCAGCAGCGTAGGGGGGAACTCTGGGGCCAACGTCCTGACTTTC. The rearrangement uses TRBV9 and TRBJ2-6; D possibly uses TRBD1 or TRBD2 (5 bases each). This CDR3 comprises 16 residues. V lost 0 bases, J lost 0 bases, and 7 bases lay in between. Per germline, CDR1 SGDLS and CDR2 YYNGEE.

CDR3: CASSLAGAGGEQYF. The CDR3 region has the DNA TGTGCCAGCAGTTTAGCGGGAGCTGGCGGCGAGCAGTACTTC. V is TRBV28 and J is TRBJ2-7, with TRBD2 identical over 7 bases. CDR1 MDHEN and CDR2 SYDVKM come from the germline V gene. The V and J ends lost 2 bases and 6 bases, in that order; junction bases with no gene match: 7. This CDR3 contains 14 residues.

This clone came up once. The gene calls are TRBV5-5 and TRBJ2-3; TRBD1 or TRBD2 may be the D gene (5 bases each). Trimming removed 2 bases from V and 6 bases from J, with 10 bases in between. CDR1 SGHKS and CDR2 YYEKEE come from the germline V gene (reference sequence). CDR3 length equals 13 residues. The CDR3 here is CASSFPGADTQYF. As DNA, the CDR3 is TGTGCCAGCAGCTTTCCCGGGGCCGATACGCAGTATTTT.

This rearrangement joins TRBV10-3 to TRBJ1-4; D is perhaps TRBD1 (5 bases). Germline CDR1 and CDR2: ENHRY and SYGVKD. There are 12 residues in the CDR3. Trimming shortened V by 10 bases and J by 7 bases, and 13 bases separated the two germline ends. In nucleotides, the CDR3 is TGTGCCACCGGGGGGGGTACTGAAAAACTGTTTTTT. Translation gives CATGGGTEKLFF.

The chain couples TRBV6-6 to TRBJ1-5; D not resolved. The V gene's germline CDR1 is MNHNY and CDR2 SVGAGI (reference sequence). This CDR3 comprises 14 residues. V lost 0 bases, J lost 3 bases, and 6 bases lay in between. CDR3: CASSYSTHNQPQHF. The DNA for the CDR3 is TGTGCCAGCAGTTACTCGACCCACAATCAGCCCCAGCATTTT.

The V gene is TRBV29-1, the J gene TRBJ1-1; possibly TRBD1 for D (6 bases). V lost 6 bases, J lost 6 bases, and 17 bases lay in between. The CDR3 spans 13 residues. Per the germline V gene, CDR1 is SQVTM and CDR2 is ANQGSEA. CDR3 bases: TGCAGCGTGTCAATGGGGGGCACAGCTGAAGCTTTCTTT. This sequence encodes CSVSMGGTAEAFF.